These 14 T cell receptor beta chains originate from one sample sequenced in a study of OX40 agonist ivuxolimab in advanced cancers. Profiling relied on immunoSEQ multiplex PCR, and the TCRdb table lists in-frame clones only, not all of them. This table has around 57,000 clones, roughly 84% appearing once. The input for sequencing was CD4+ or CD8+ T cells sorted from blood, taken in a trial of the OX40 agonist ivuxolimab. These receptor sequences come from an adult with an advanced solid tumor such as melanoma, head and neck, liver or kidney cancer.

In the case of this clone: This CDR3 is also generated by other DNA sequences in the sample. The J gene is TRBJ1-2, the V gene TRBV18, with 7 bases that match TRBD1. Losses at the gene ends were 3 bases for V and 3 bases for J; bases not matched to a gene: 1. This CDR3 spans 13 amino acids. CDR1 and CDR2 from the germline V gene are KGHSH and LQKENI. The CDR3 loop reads CASSPGQDYGYTF. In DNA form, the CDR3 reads TGTGCCAGCTCACCCGGACAGGACTATGGCTACACCTTC. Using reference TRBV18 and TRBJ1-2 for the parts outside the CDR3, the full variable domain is NAGVMQNPRHLVRRRGQEARLRCSPMKGHSHVYWYRQLPEEGLKFMVYLQKENIIDESGMPKERFSAEFPKEGPSILRIQQVVRGDSAAYFCASSPGQDYGYTFGSGTRLTVV.

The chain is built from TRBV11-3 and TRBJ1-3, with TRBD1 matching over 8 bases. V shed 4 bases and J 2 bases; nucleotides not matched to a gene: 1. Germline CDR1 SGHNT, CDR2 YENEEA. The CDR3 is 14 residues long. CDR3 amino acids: CASSSTGAGNTIYF. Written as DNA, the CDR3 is TGTGCCAGCAGCTCGACAGGGGCTGGAAACACCATATATTTT.

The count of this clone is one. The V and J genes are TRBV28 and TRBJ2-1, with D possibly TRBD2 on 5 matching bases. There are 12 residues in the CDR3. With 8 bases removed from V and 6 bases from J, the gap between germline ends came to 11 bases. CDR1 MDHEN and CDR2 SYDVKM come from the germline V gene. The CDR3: CASGGEVNEQFF. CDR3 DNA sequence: TGTGCCAGCGGAGGTGAGGTCAATGAGCAGTTCTTC.

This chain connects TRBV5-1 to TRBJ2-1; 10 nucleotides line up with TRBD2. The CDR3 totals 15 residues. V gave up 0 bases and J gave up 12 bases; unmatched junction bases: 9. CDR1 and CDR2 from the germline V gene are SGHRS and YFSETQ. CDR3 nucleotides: TGCGCCAGCAGCTTGGATGGGACTAGCGTATCCTTGCAGTTCTTC. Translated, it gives CASSLDGTSVSLQFF. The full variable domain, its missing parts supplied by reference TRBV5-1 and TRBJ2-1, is KAGVTQTPRYLIKTRGQQVTLSCSPISGHRSVSWYQQTPGQGLQFLFEYFSETQRNKGNFPGRFSGRQFSNSRSEMNVSTLELGDSALYLCASSLDGTSVSLQFFGPGTRLTVL.

CDR3 bases: TGTGCCAGCAGTTACGGCGCTAACTATGGCTACACCTTC. Residues: CASSYGANYGYTF. The rearrangement uses TRBV6-6 and TRBJ1-2; D gene unclear. Germline loops: CDR1 MNHNY, CDR2 SVGAGI (reference sequence). This CDR3 contains 13 residues. V dropped 2 bases and J dropped 0 bases, with 4 bases sitting between them.

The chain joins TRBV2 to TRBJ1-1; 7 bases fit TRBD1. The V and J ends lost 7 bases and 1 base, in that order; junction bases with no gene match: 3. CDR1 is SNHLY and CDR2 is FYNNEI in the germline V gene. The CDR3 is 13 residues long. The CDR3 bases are TGTGCCAGCAAGGGGACAGAGAACACTGAAGCTTTCTTT. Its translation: CASKGTENTEAFF.

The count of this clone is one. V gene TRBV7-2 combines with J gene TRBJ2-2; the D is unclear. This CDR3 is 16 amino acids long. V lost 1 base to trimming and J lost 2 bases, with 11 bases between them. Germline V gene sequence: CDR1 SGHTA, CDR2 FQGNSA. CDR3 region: CASSLEVGLNTGELFF. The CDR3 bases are TGTGCCAGCAGCTTAGAGGTGGGCCTTAACACCGGGGAGCTGTTTTTT. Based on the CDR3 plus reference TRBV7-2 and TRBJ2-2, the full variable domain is GAGVSQSPSNKVTEKGKDVELRCDPISGHTALYWYRQSLGQGLEFLIYFQGNSAPDKSGLPSDRFSAERTGGSVSTLTIQRTQQEDSAVYLCASSLEVGLNTGELFFGEGSRLTVL.

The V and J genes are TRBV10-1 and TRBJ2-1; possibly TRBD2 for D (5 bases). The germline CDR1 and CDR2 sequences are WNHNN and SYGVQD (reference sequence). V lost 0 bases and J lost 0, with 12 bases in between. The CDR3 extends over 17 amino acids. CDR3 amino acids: CASSESQLESSYNEQFF. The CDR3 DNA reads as TGCGCCAGCAGTGAGTCTCAACTAGAATCCTCCTACAATGAGCAGTTCTTC.

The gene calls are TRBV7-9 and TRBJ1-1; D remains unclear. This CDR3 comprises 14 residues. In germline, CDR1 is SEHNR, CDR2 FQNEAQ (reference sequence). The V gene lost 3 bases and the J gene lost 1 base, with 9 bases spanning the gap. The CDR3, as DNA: TGTGCCAGCAGCTTTGTTACTTCGAACACTGAAGCTTTCTTT. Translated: CASSFVTSNTEAFF.

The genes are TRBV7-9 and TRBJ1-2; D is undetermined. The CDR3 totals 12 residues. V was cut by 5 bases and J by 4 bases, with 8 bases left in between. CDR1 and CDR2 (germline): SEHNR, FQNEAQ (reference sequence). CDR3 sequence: CASSPPGYGYTF. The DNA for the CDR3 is TGTGCCAGCAGCCCCCCCGGCTATGGCTACACCTTC.

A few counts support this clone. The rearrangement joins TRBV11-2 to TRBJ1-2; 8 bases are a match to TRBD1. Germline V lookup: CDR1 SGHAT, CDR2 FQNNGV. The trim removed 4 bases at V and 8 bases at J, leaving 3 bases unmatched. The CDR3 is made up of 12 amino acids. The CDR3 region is CASSSRTGGYTF. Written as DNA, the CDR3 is TGTGCCAGCAGCTCACGGACAGGGGGCTACACCTTC.

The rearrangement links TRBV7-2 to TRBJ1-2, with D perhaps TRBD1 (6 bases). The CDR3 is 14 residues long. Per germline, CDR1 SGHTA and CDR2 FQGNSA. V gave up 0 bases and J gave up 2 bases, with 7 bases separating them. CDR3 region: CASSLAGGNYGYTF. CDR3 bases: TGTGCCAGCAGCTTAGCAGGGGGAAACTATGGCTACACCTTC.

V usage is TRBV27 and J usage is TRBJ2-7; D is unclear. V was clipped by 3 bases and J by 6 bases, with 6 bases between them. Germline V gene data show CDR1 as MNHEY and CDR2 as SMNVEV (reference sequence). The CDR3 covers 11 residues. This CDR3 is CASSFQSEQYF. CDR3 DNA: TGTGCCAGCAGTTTTCAGAGCGAGCAGTACTTC.

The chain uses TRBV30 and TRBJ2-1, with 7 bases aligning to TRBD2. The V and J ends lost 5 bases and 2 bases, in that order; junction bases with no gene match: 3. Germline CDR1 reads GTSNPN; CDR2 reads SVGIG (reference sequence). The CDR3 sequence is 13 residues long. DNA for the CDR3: TGTGCCTGGTCCGGGACTACCTACAATGAGCAGTTCTTC. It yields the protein CAWSGTTYNEQFF.